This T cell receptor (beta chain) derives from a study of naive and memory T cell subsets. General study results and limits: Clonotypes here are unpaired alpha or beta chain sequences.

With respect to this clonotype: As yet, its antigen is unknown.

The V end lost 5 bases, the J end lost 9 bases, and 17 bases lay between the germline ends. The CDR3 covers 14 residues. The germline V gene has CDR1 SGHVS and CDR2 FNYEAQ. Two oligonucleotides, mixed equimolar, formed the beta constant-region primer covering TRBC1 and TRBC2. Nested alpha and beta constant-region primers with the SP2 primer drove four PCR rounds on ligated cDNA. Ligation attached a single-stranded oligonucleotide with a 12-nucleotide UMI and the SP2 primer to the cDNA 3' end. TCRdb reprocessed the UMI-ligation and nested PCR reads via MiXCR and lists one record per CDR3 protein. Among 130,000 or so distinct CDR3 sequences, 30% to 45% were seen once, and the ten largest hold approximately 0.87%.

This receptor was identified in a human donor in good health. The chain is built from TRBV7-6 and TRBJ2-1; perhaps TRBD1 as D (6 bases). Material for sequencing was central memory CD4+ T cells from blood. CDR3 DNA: TGTGCCAGCAGCCCCCAAACAGGGCCTCGTGAGCAGTTCTTC. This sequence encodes CASSPQTGPREQFF.